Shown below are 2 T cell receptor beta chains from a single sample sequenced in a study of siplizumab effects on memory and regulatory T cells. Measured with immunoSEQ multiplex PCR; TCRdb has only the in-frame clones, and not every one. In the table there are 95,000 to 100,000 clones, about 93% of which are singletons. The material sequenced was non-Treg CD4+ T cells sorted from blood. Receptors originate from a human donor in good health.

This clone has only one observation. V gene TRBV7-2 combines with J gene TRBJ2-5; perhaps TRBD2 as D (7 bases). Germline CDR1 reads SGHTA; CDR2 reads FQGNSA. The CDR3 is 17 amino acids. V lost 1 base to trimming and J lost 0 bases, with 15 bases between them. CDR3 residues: CASSLGRGGGNQETQYF. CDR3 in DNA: TGTGCCAGCAGCTTAGGGAGGGGCGGGGGCAACCAAGAGACCCAGTACTTC.

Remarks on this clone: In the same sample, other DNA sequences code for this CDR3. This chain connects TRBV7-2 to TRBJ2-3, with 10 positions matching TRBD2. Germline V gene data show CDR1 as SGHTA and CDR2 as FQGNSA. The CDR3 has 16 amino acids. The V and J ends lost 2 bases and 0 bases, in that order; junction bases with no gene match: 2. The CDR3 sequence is CASSLRLAGSTDTQYF. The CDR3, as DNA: TGTGCCAGCAGCTTAAGACTAGCGGGTAGCACAGATACGCAGTATTTT.